Sequencing of this TCR beta chain was carried out in a study of OX40 agonist ivuxolimab in advanced cancers. Study at large: Subjects had a mean age of around 63 years, with a range of about 20 to 85; around 80% were male. Under the entry rules, prior anti-PD-1, anti-PD-L1 or anti-CTLA-4 therapy was allowed, and roughly 43% had some.

Findings and limits, study-wide: Compared with others, partial responders at 0.1-3.0 mg/kg displayed clonal expansion among the lowest. Both CD4+ and CD8+ T cell populations in blood had undergone clonal expansion by week 6 at 0.1 to 3.0 mg/kg.

This table comes from immunoSEQ multiplex PCR, and its TCRdb copy is limited to in-frame clones, with some not included. The repertoire holds approximately 100,000 clones, with 75% to 95% as singletons. CDR1 and CDR2 from the germline V gene are SNHLY and FYNNEI. The CDR3 runs 14 residues. J lost 6 bases, V lost 7 bases, and 8 bases had no gene match. A remark on this clone: Its antigen is unknown.

Source: CD4+ or CD8+ T cells sorted from blood, taken in a trial of the OX40 agonist ivuxolimab. This sequence was found in an adult with an advanced solid tumor such as melanoma, head and neck, liver or kidney cancer. The chain joins TRBV2 to TRBJ2-2; 7 nucleotides agree with TRBD1. CDR3 loop: CASNKQGSAGELFF. In DNA, the CDR3 is TGTGCCAGCAACAAACAGGGGTCGGCCGGGGAGCTGTTTTTT.